The T cell receptor beta chain described here comes from a study of CD8 T cells in Susac syndrome. Study-level background: Clinically active disease was present in five or six of the sequenced Susac syndrome patients. Roughly 8 of these patients were in remission.

On this clonotype: Its antigen is unknown.

RNA, at about 0.45 to 1 ug, was reverse transcribed with random hexamers. TCRdb itself ran the immunoSEQ multiplex PCR reads through MiXCR, one entry per CDR3 protein. The sample has roughly 150,000 distinct CDR3 sequences, around 95% seen once. Whole-study results and caveats: Susac syndrome CD8+ repertoires were clonally expanded, most strongly in CD8+ TEMRA cells.

The CDR3 length is 14 residues. Germline values: CDR1 LGHDT, CDR2 YNNKEL (reference sequence). Trimming stripped 1 base from V and 10 bases from J, with 16 bases between. Fulfillment of recently defined diagnostic criteria for definite or probable disease was shown by the patients with Susac syndrome. The CD8+ and CD4+ T cells were negatively isolated, with the TEMRA cells enriched by FACS. This receptor was taken from a human donor with Susac syndrome. Sequences were obtained from CD8+ T cells from PBMCs. V is TRBV3-1 and J is TRBJ1-1; D is perhaps TRBD1 (5 bases). Written as DNA, the CDR3 is TGTGCCAGCAGCCAAGCGGAGAGGGGAGGCGCAGCTTTCTTT. It codes for CASSQAERGGAAFF. Variable domain in full (rest from reference TRBV3-1 and TRBJ1-1): DTAVSQTPKYLVTQMGNDKSIKCEQNLGHDTMYWYKQDSKKFLKIMFSYNNKELIINETVPNRFSPKSPDKAHLNLHINSLELGDSAVYFCASSQAERGGAAFFGQGTRLTVV.